This TCR beta chain was retrieved from a study of shared clonotypes between healthy human individuals. Details on this clone: The antigen is undetermined.

The CDR3 loop spans 13 amino acids. Germline CDR1 SGHVT, CDR2 SQSDAQ. V gave up 8 bases and J gave up 8 bases, with 16 bases separating them. Broader study findings: Generally, naive subsets came out with larger estimated richness than memory subsets.

Libraries were prepared by immunoSEQ multiplex PCR; TCRdb keeps only in-frame clonotypes and omits some of them. Found here are 2 million to 2.5 million clones, over 90% of them singletons; the top ten hold about 0.39%. The receptor comes from a young man in good health. Some clones in this sample may be carry-over from other donors' samples. V usage is TRBV7-4 and J usage is TRBJ2-1; D is perhaps TRBD1 or TRBD2 (6 bases each). Sequencing input: naive CD4+ T cells from PBMCs. Stated subset: CD45RA+ positively selected. The CDR3: CASWGAPAHEQFF. Here the CDR3 DNA reads TGTGCCAGCTGGGGGGCGCCGGCGCATGAGCAGTTCTTC.